Listed here are 19 T cell receptor beta chains from one sample, sequenced in a study of response to subunit inactivated influenza vaccine (dated by TCRdb to the late 2010s). The library relied on RT-PCR. The data were produced on an Illumina HiSeq 2500. TCRdb reanalyzed the raw reads on its own, using fastp at Q25 for trimming and MiXCR for clone calling, and kept in-frame beta chains. Duplicate CDR3 protein sequences are folded into a single record with the most common DNA and genes. Within this sample are under 950,000 distinct CDR3 sequences, with 21% of them counted one time only. Together, the top ten hold 10% to 13% of the sample. Specimen: PBMCs from blood, collected 5 to 6 days after vaccination. The source is a man aged 50 or older who received an inactivated influenza vaccine. Donor details come from another sample of the same person, matched by shared clones.

The J gene is TRBJ2-7, the V gene TRBV7-2; no reliable D call. The V and J ends lost 1 base and 2 bases respectively, with 12 bases between them. The CDR3 totals 15 residues. From germline, CDR1 is SGHTA and CDR2 FQGNSA. The DNA for the CDR3 is TGTGCCAGCAGCTTAGGCGTATCTTCGACCTACGAGCAGTACTTC. Translated: CASSLGVSSTYEQYF.

The gene calls are TRBV27 and TRBJ2-6; D is ambiguous. This CDR3 has 16 amino acids. Trimming cost V 3 bases and J 4 bases, with 13 bases left between them. Germline V gene data show CDR1 as MNHEY and CDR2 as SMNVEV (reference sequence). CDR3 coding DNA: TGTGCCAGCAGTTTCGGCACTACCCCCGGGGCCAACGTCCTGACTTTC. Amino acid sequence: CASSFGTTPGANVLTF.

The rearrangement joins TRBV5-1 to TRBJ2-5; possibly TRBD1 for D (6 bases). Trimming cost V 5 bases and J 7 bases, with 18 bases left between them. The CDR3 runs 14 residues. The V gene's germline CDR1 is SGHRS and CDR2 YFSETQ. The CDR3 DNA sequence: TGCGCCAGCAGACAGACGAGGACAGAAGCGACCCAGTACTTC. Its translation: CASRQTRTEATQYF.

The chain combines TRBV18 with TRBJ1-1; TRBD1 might be the D (5 bases). The ends were cut back, 5 bases at V and 3 bases at J, with 13 bases in the middle. CDR3 length equals 14 residues. Germline-derived CDR1 and CDR2 are KGHSH and LQKENI. The CDR3 sequence is CASSLRGSDTEAFF. CDR3 DNA sequence: TGTGCCAGCTCATTGAGGGGCAGCGACACTGAAGCTTTCTTT.

The chain uses TRBV12-3 or TRBV12-4 and TRBJ1-1; D remains ambiguous. The V gene lost 5 bases and the J gene lost 8 bases, with 15 bases spanning the gap. There are 13 residues in the CDR3. CDR3 nucleotides: TGTGCCAGCAGTCCTCACCCCCTTTCAGAAGCTTTCTTT. It yields the protein CASSPHPLSEAFF.

A few counts support this clonotype. J is TRBJ2-7 and V is TRBV20-1, with D possibly TRBD1 on 6 matching bases. Germline CDR1 reads DFQATT; CDR2 reads SNEGSKA (reference sequence). V was cut by 5 bases and J by 3 bases, with 11 bases left in between. The CDR3 runs 12 residues. This chain's CDR3 is CSASGANYEQYF. CDR3 bases: TGCAGTGCTTCAGGGGCGAACTACGAGCAGTACTTC.

This clonotype was picked up a small number of times. V usage is TRBV20-1 and J usage is TRBJ1-5, with D tentatively TRBD1 (5 bases). V dropped 1 base and J dropped 5 bases, with 18 bases sitting between them. The germline gives CDR1 DFQATT, CDR2 SNEGSKA (reference sequence). The CDR3 loop spans 16 amino acids. The CDR3 DNA is TGCAGTGCTAGAGCCCTTGGGACGGCGGCAGATCAGCCCCAGCATTTT. Translating it yields CSARALGTAADQPQHF.

This chain connects TRBV3-1 to TRBJ2-7, with D perhaps being TRBD1 or TRBD2 (5 bases each). Germline lookup yields CDR1 LGHDT and CDR2 YNNKEL (reference sequence). The CDR3 covers 12 residues. Deletions cut 3 bases from V and 7 bases from J, with 10 bases between. CDR3 sequence (DNA): TGTGCCAGCAGCCAGTTAGAGGGGGAGCAGTACTTC. Residues: CASSQLEGEQYF.

This clonotype has only a few counts. The chain employs TRBV7-2 and TRBJ2-2, with 8 bases aligning to TRBD2. Germline CDR1 reads SGHTA; CDR2 reads FQGNSA. The trim removed 3 bases at V and 6 bases at J, leaving 9 bases unmatched. This CDR3 has 16 residues. The CDR3 is CASSLTSAREAGELFF. In DNA form, the CDR3 reads TGTGCCAGCAGCTTGACTAGCGCCCGTGAGGCCGGGGAGCTGTTTTTT.

This clonotype was counted many times. This chain joins TRBV19 and TRBJ2-1; 8 nucleotides line up with TRBD2. The CDR3 has 13 amino acids. The ends lost 7 bases at V and 8 bases at J; junction bases unmatched: 7. CDR1 and CDR2 from the germline V gene are LNHDA and SQIVND (reference sequence). The DNA for the CDR3 is TGTGCCAGTAAGAGCGGGAGTAGGGATGAGCAGTTCTTC. Translation gives CASKSGSRDEQFF.

The chain links TRBV28 to TRBJ2-2; TRBD1 might be the D (5 bases). Germline V CDR1 and CDR2: MDHEN, SYDVKM. The V and J ends lost 6 bases and 7 bases respectively, with 9 bases between them. This CDR3 comprises 12 residues. The chain's CDR3 is CASRGLGGELFF. In DNA, the CDR3 is TGTGCCAGCAGGGGGCTGGGCGGGGAGCTGTTTTTT. Drawing the rest from reference TRBV28 and TRBJ2-2, the complete variable domain is DVKVTQSSRYLVKRTGEKVFLECVQDMDHENMFWYRQDPGLGLRLIYFSYDVKMKEKGDIPEGYSVSREKKERFSLILESASTNQTSMYLCASRGLGGELFFGEGSRLTVL.

The chain uses TRBV7-9 and TRBJ2-5, with D perhaps given as TRBD1 or TRBD2 (5 bases each). The CDR3 length is 15 residues. Trimming cost V 4 bases and J 0 bases, with 12 bases left between them. CDR1 is SEHNR, CDR2 FQNEAQ, per germline (reference sequence). For the CDR3, the DNA is TGTGCCAGCAGCTCCTCCGGGACGCACCAAGAGACCCAGTACTTC. Residues: CASSSSGTHQETQYF.

Many counts were recorded for this clonotype. This rearrangement joins TRBV5-5 to TRBJ2-1; 13 nucleotides align to TRBD2. Germline V gene sequence: CDR1 SGHKS, CDR2 YYEKEE (reference sequence). J gave up 4 bases and V 3 bases, and 7 bases lay outside the gene matches. The CDR3 has 17 residues. The CDR3 here is CASSSRLAGGPYNEQFF. The DNA of the CDR3 is TGTGCCAGCAGCTCGAGACTAGCGGGAGGCCCATACAATGAGCAGTTCTTC.

This clonotype was seen a few times. The rearrangement joins TRBV2 to TRBJ2-7, with D perhaps given as TRBD1 or TRBD2 (7 bases each). The CDR3 loop spans 14 amino acids. CDR1 is SNHLY and CDR2 is FYNNEI in the germline V gene. Trimming shortened V by 7 bases and J by 5 bases, and 18 bases separated the two germline ends. The CDR3 DNA follows: TGTGCCAGCACCGAGGGGAGGGGGCTCAACGAGCAGTACTTC. Residues: CASTEGRGLNEQYF.

The chain is built from TRBV11-2 and TRBJ2-3; D is unresolved. Germline values: CDR1 SGHAT, CDR2 FQNNGV. This CDR3 spans 14 amino acids. The ends were cut back, 1 base at V and 3 bases at J, with 8 bases in the middle. CDR3 sequence reads: CASSLGKRTDTQYF. The CDR3 coding sequence is TGTGCCAGCAGCTTAGGTAAAAGGACAGATACGCAGTATTTT.

This clonotype was recorded a few times. The rearrangement links TRBV12-3 or TRBV12-4 to TRBJ1-5; the match to TRBD1 covers 9 bases. Unmatched junction bases numbered 6, after V lost 3 bases and J lost 6 bases. The CDR3 is 15 residues long. This CDR3 reads CASSFLQGAGQPQHF. CDR3 DNA: TGTGCCAGCAGTTTTTTACAGGGGGCAGGTCAGCCCCAGCATTTT.

The count of this clonotype is one. J is TRBJ1-4 and V is TRBV6-2 or TRBV6-3, with D perhaps TRBD1 (6 bases). The germline V gene has CDR1 MNHEY and CDR2 SVGEGT. Trimming removed 3 bases at V and 3 bases at J, with 11 bases between. The CDR3 loop spans 15 amino acids. The CDR3 region has the DNA TGTGCCAGCAGTTATCGGGGGGCTGCTAATGAAAAACTGTTTTTT. Amino acid sequence: CASSYRGAANEKLFF.

This clonotype was seen at least ten times. This chain connects TRBV15 to TRBJ2-7; tentatively, D is TRBD1 (6 bases). The CDR3 contains 17 residues. The V gene lost 0 bases and the J gene lost 0 bases, with 15 bases spanning the gap. Germline-derived CDR1 and CDR2 are LNHNV and YYDKDF (reference sequence). Here the CDR3 reads CATSRDYGGGSSYEQYF. CDR3 nucleotide sequence: TGTGCCACCAGCAGAGATTATGGGGGCGGCAGCTCCTACGAGCAGTACTTC.

This chain joins TRBV4-1 and TRBJ1-1, with a weak D call TRBD1 (5 bases). The CDR3 sequence is 12 residues long. Trimming removed 6 bases at V and 5 bases at J, with 10 bases between. The germline V gene encodes CDR1 MGHRA and CDR2 YSYEKL. The CDR3: CASRGQGTEAFF. The CDR3 DNA reads TGCGCCAGCAGGGGCCAGGGAACTGAAGCTTTCTTT.